The clone carrying this TCR beta chain showed up just once. The repertoire was sequenced with immunoSEQ multiplex PCR; TCRdb's copy has only in-frame clones and lacks some. The table records 83,000 or so clones, around 84% of them present only once. The sample comes from a study of blood T cell repertoires in COVID-19. The V segment lost 0 bases and the J segment 5 bases; nucleotides outside the gene matches: 6. The CDR3 runs 16 residues. Germline values: CDR1 SGHRS, CDR2 YFSETQ. Sequenced material: peripheral blood. The clonotype was recovered from a man at least 80 years old with active or convalescent COVID-19. The rearrangement uses TRBV5-1 and TRBJ1-1, with 11 bases that match TRBD1. DNA for the CDR3: TGCGCCAGCAGCTTGGCCGGGACAGGGGGTAGAACTGAAGCTTTCTTT. Translation: CASSLAGTGGRTEAFF.